This TCR beta chain emerged from a study of naive and memory T cell subsets. As regards this clonotype: Its specificity is unknown.

Treatment in this sample: skin biopsy from PPD injection site in Mantoux-positive individual. A UMI-containing oligonucleotide was joined by 3' ligation to the TCR cDNA template. Skin biopsies came from PPD injection sites in Mantoux-positive individuals. Unsorted total RNA, roughly 1 to 1,100 ng, was DNase treated before reverse transcription. Germline V gives CDR1 MGHDK, CDR2 SYGVNS. The V and J ends lost 9 bases and 5 bases respectively, with 11 bases between them. The CDR3 runs 13 residues. Study-level results: Both skin biopsy types reportedly yielded TCRs, tuberculin sites far more.

Ligated cDNA underwent four rounds of PCR with nested alpha and beta constant region primers and SP2. TCRdb fed the UMI-ligation and nested PCR reads into MiXCR, producing one record per CDR3 protein. The profile shows 25,000 to 35,000 distinct CDR3 sequences, under 8.5% of them singletons. The origin of this receptor is an adult in good health. The chain combines TRBV25-1 with TRBJ1-6; no clear D gene. The specimen was skin, collected from a tuberculin skin test site. For the CDR3, the DNA is TGTGCCAGGAAGGATCTTGATAATTCACCCCTCCACTTT. Translation: CARKDLDNSPLHF.